The rows below give T cell receptor beta chains drawn from one sample of a study of Graves' ophthalmopathy and Graves' hyperthyroidism. From the multiplex PCR reads, TCRdb called clonotypes with MiXCR, one entry per CDR3 protein. The repertoire holds around 36,000 distinct CDR3 sequences, 45% to 55% seen once, with approximately 25% in the top ten. The sample comprised peripheral blood. The source is an adult woman with stable Graves' hyperthyroidism. The CDR3 runs from the conserved cysteine through the conserved F or W. Each record gives: V gene, J gene, D gene, clone size, CDR3 DNA, CDR3 protein. The D gene is left open where the match is weak. Not every row has a clone size; where given, it reads once, few, many or a size class.

v_call: TRBV6-1
j_call: TRBJ2-7
d_call: .
clone_size: many
cdr3_nt: TGTGCCAGCAGTGAGGACGGGAGATTTAACGAGCAGTACTTC
cdr3_aa: CASSEDGRFNEQYF

v_call: TRBV25-1
j_call: TRBJ1-1
d_call: .
clone_size: .
cdr3_nt: TGTGCCAGCAGTCGCCCCGGGGTGAGGAACACTGAAGCTTTCTTT
cdr3_aa: CASSRPGVRNTEAFF

v_call: TRBV20-1
j_call: TRBJ1-2
d_call: .
clone_size: many
cdr3_nt: TGCAGTGCCCTACGAGGCGGTACGGGACGGCTCAACTATGGCTACACCTTC
cdr3_aa: CSALRGGTGRLNYGYTF

v_call: TRBV6-6
j_call: TRBJ1-2
d_call: .
clone_size: many
cdr3_nt: TGTGCCAGCACTCCAAGAACAGGTTATGGCTACACCTTC
cdr3_aa: CASTPRTGYGYTF

v_call: TRBV7-6
j_call: TRBJ2-5
d_call: TRBD1
clone_size: many
cdr3_nt: TGTGCCAGCAGCACAGCGAGGACAGGGGCGGCGTTTCGGACCCAGTACTTC
cdr3_aa: CASSTARTGAAFRTQYF

v_call: TRBV7-9
j_call: TRBJ2-5
d_call: TRBD2
clone_size: .
cdr3_nt: TGTGCCAGCAGCCTATCTAGCGGGAGTTCGTACCAAGAGACCCAGTACTTC
cdr3_aa: CASSLSSGSSYQETQYF

v_call: TRBV5-1
j_call: TRBJ2-7
d_call: TRBD2
clone_size: many
cdr3_nt: TGCGCCAGCAGCTTGGCCGGGACTAGAAGAGACGAGCAGTACTTC
cdr3_aa: CASSLAGTRRDEQYF

v_call: TRBV7-2
j_call: TRBJ1-2
d_call: .
clone_size: many
cdr3_nt: TGTGCCAGCAGCTTTGGGCAGGGACCAGACTTTAACTATGGCTACACCTTC
cdr3_aa: CASSFGQGPDFNYGYTF

v_call: TRBV28
j_call: TRBJ2-7
d_call: TRBD2
clone_size: many
cdr3_nt: TGTGCCAGCAGTTTCGCTAGCGGGAGGGCCGACGAGCAGTACTTC
cdr3_aa: CASSFASGRADEQYF

v_call: TRBV10-3
j_call: TRBJ1-5
d_call: TRBD1
clone_size: .
cdr3_nt: TGTGCCATCAGTGAGCCGGGACAGGGGGCCCGCAATCAGCCCCAGCATTTT
cdr3_aa: CAISEPGQGARNQPQHF

v_call: TRBV4-2
j_call: TRBJ1-1
d_call: .
clone_size: .
cdr3_nt: TGTGCCAGCAGCCCTATCTGGGTGGGTACTATGAACACTGGAGCTTTCTTT
cdr3_aa: CASSPIWVGTMNTGAFF

v_call: TRBV11-2
j_call: TRBJ2-7
d_call: TRBD2
clone_size: few
cdr3_nt: TGTGCCAGCAGTTGGGGACTAGCGGGACACGAGCAGTACTTC
cdr3_aa: CASSWGLAGHEQYF

v_call: TRBV5-1
j_call: TRBJ1-2
d_call: TRBD1
clone_size: .
cdr3_nt: TGCGCCAGCAGGCGAGGGGGACAGGGACACCCCTATGGCTACACCTTC
cdr3_aa: CASRRGGQGHPYGYTF

v_call: TRBV18
j_call: TRBJ1-1
d_call: .
clone_size: many
cdr3_nt: TGTGCCAGCTCACCAGCCCCACAGAACACTGAAGCTTTCTTT
cdr3_aa: CASSPAPQNTEAFF

v_call: TRBV24-1
j_call: TRBJ2-7
d_call: TRBD2
clone_size: .
cdr3_nt: TGTGCCACCAGTCCTCGGGGGACTATTTACGAGCAGTACTTC
cdr3_aa: CATSPRGTIYEQYF

v_call: TRBV6-4
j_call: TRBJ1-2
d_call: TRBD1
clone_size: once
cdr3_nt: TGTGCCAGCAGTGCTAGAGATCCGAGACAGGGGGCCCATGGCTACACCTTC
cdr3_aa: CASSARDPRQGAHGYTF

v_call: TRBV9
j_call: TRBJ2-5
d_call: TRBD2
clone_size: .
cdr3_nt: TGTGCCAGCAGCGAACTAGCGGGAGGGGGTGAGACCCAGTACTTC
cdr3_aa: CASSELAGGGETQYF

v_call: TRBV27
j_call: TRBJ1-2
d_call: .
clone_size: many
cdr3_nt: TGTGCCAGCAGATTTGGAGGGCAGAACTATGGCTACACCTTC
cdr3_aa: CASRFGGQNYGYTF

v_call: TRBV10-3
j_call: TRBJ1-2
d_call: TRBD1
clone_size: .
cdr3_nt: TGTGCCATCAGCCTGACAGGGCACGCTAACTATGGCTACACCTTC
cdr3_aa: CAISLTGHANYGYTF

v_call: TRBV15
j_call: TRBJ2-7
d_call: TRBD1
clone_size: .
cdr3_nt: TGTGCCACCAGCAGAGGGACAGGGGTAGGCGAGCAGTACTTC
cdr3_aa: CATSRGTGVGEQYF

v_call: TRBV6-1
j_call: TRBJ2-7
d_call: TRBD2
clone_size: .
cdr3_nt: TGTGCCAGCAGTCCGACTAGCGGGAGAGGCCACGAGCAGTACTTC
cdr3_aa: CASSPTSGRGHEQYF

v_call: TRBV15
j_call: TRBJ1-2
d_call: .
clone_size: .
cdr3_nt: TGTGCCACCAGCAGTTCAGGGGCCTATGGCTACACCTTC
cdr3_aa: CATSSSGAYGYTF

v_call: TRBV9
j_call: TRBJ2-2
d_call: .
clone_size: many
cdr3_nt: TGTGCCAGCAGCGTCAGGGGGGACGCGAACACCGGGGAGCTGTTTTTT
cdr3_aa: CASSVRGDANTGELFF

v_call: TRBV12-3/TRBV12-4
j_call: TRBJ1-2
d_call: .
clone_size: many
cdr3_nt: TGTGCCAGCAGCGCTAAGGGAGCAAACTATGGCTACACCTTC
cdr3_aa: CASSAKGANYGYTF

v_call: TRBV5-1
j_call: TRBJ1-1
d_call: TRBD1
clone_size: many
cdr3_nt: TGCGCCGGCAGCTTGTCAGGGGGCAACACTGAAGCTTTCTTT
cdr3_aa: CAGSLSGGNTEAFF